These T cell receptor beta chains were read from a single sample in a study of T cells in Graves' hyperthyroidism and ophthalmopathy. TCRdb re-called the multiplex PCR reads with MiXCR, one entry per CDR3 protein. The table lists around 700,000 distinct CDR3 sequences, about a third of them singletons, with around 31% in the top ten. Sequencing input: blood. The receptors derive from a middle-aged woman with Graves' hyperthyroidism. Both conserved end residues are trimmed from each CDR3. Each record gives: clone size, D gene, V gene, J gene, CDR3 protein. The D gene is left open where the match is weak. Clone size appears in some rows only: once, few, many, or a class for an expanded clone.

clone_size: -; d_call: -; v_call: TRBV7-3; j_call: TRBJ2-2; cdr3_aa: ASSPRVGGDTGELF
clone_size: once; d_call: -; v_call: TRBV7-6; j_call: TRBJ1-4; cdr3_aa: ASSQGFVEKLF
clone_size: -; d_call: -; v_call: TRBV7-2; j_call: TRBJ2-2; cdr3_aa: ASSWGGPGELF
clone_size: many; d_call: -; v_call: TRBV7-7; j_call: TRBJ1-2; cdr3_aa: ASIQRGGESYT
clone_size: many; d_call: -; v_call: TRBV7-3; j_call: TRBJ1-1; cdr3_aa: ASSSQKVGRGSTEAF
clone_size: many; d_call: -; v_call: TRBV25-1; j_call: TRBJ2-7; cdr3_aa: ASSEPGRYSYEQY
clone_size: many; d_call: -; v_call: TRBV5-1; j_call: TRBJ2-2; cdr3_aa: ASSLAEGTGELF
clone_size: -; d_call: -; v_call: TRBV5-8; j_call: TRBJ1-2; cdr3_aa: ASSLYREPYGYT
clone_size: many; d_call: TRBD1; v_call: TRBV29-1; j_call: TRBJ2-7; cdr3_aa: SVSPTWDSYEQY
clone_size: once; d_call: TRBD1; v_call: TRBV7-8; j_call: TRBJ2-5; cdr3_aa: ASSPRDRQETQY
clone_size: -; d_call: TRBD1; v_call: TRBV11-2; j_call: TRBJ1-2; cdr3_aa: ASSSQTGGAGGYT
clone_size: -; d_call: -; v_call: TRBV6-1; j_call: TRBJ1-3; cdr3_aa: ASKPDGGNSGNTIY
clone_size: -; d_call: TRBD1; v_call: TRBV10-3; j_call: TRBJ1-2; cdr3_aa: AISAGDRGFNGYT
clone_size: few; d_call: TRBD2; v_call: TRBV7-9; j_call: TRBJ2-7; cdr3_aa: ASSQVPGTSPYEQY
clone_size: many; d_call: -; v_call: TRBV24-1; j_call: TRBJ2-7; cdr3_aa: ATSDPLVGDYEQY
clone_size: few; d_call: -; v_call: TRBV16; j_call: TRBJ1-3; cdr3_aa: ASSLMDSGNTIY
clone_size: -; d_call: -; v_call: TRBV10-2; j_call: TRBJ1-1; cdr3_aa: ASSLFTPSGSYTEAF
clone_size: many; d_call: -; v_call: TRBV25-1; j_call: TRBJ2-7; cdr3_aa: ASSDIHYEQY
clone_size: many; d_call: -; v_call: TRBV7-2; j_call: TRBJ1-1; cdr3_aa: ASSLYTATEAF
clone_size: -; d_call: -; v_call: TRBV9; j_call: TRBJ1-5; cdr3_aa: ASSAGTLTSNQPQH
clone_size: -; d_call: -; v_call: TRBV19; j_call: TRBJ2-7; cdr3_aa: ASRAPNDEQY
clone_size: once; d_call: -; v_call: TRBV28; j_call: TRBJ1-6; cdr3_aa: ASNTFGENSPLH
clone_size: few; d_call: -; v_call: TRBV20-1; j_call: TRBJ1-3; cdr3_aa: SARYGNTIY
clone_size: many; d_call: TRBD1; v_call: TRBV10-3; j_call: TRBJ2-7; cdr3_aa: AITSGTDPYEQY
clone_size: -; d_call: TRBD1; v_call: TRBV7-9; j_call: TRBJ2-6; cdr3_aa: ASSLGQGTSGANVLT
clone_size: -; d_call: -; v_call: TRBV9; j_call: TRBJ1-2; cdr3_aa: ASSQDHGGYT
clone_size: many; d_call: -; v_call: TRBV7-8; j_call: TRBJ2-7; cdr3_aa: ASSLITTYEQY